These 21 T cell receptor beta chains were all obtained from the same sample, sequenced in a study of cytomegalovirus exposure and HLA in healthy donors. Researchers ran the PCR with 60 Vbeta and 13 Jbeta primers. The table came from immunoSEQ multiplex PCR; TCRdb's copy has only in-frame clones and leaves some out. The table lists 190,000 or so clones, roughly 77% of them singletons. The specimen was PBMCs. These receptors were collected from a male donor in good health and CMV-seropositive.

On this clone: One junction end does not reproduce the germline sequence, and a read error may be involved. This chain uses TRBV7-9 with TRBJ1-1; D might be TRBD1 (5 bases). There are 15 residues in the CDR3. CDR1 SEHNR and CDR2 FQNEAQ come from the germline V gene (reference sequence). The CDR3 loop reads CSSLSLGGEAGEAFF. The DNA for the CDR3 is TGTTCCAGCCTATCACTCGGGGGGGAAGCCGGGGAAGCTTTCTTT.

For this clone: At one end, the junction sequence differs from germline, possibly due to a read error. The CDR3 DNA is TGTTCCAGCAGCTTAGGTCAGGGGCACTACGAGCAGTACTTC. Translated: CSSSLGQGHYEQYF. This chain connects TRBV7-9 to TRBJ2-7; D may be TRBD1 (6 bases). CDR1 is SEHNR, CDR2 FQNEAQ, per germline (reference sequence). The CDR3 runs 14 residues.

This chain connects TRBV6-1 to TRBJ2-5; D unclear. V lost 0 bases to trimming and J lost 0 bases, with 5 bases between them. From germline, CDR1 is MNHNS and CDR2 SASEGT. CDR3 length: 14 amino acids. The CDR3 DNA sequence: TGTGCCAGCAGTGAAGCGTATGACCAAGAGACCCAGTACTTC. This translates into CASSEAYDQETQYF.

The chain carries TRBV6-7 and TRBJ1-2; 10 bases are a match to TRBD1. TRBV6-7 is filed as an ORF, its function uncertain. The CDR3 runs 14 residues. V shed 2 bases, J shed 7 bases, and the junction held 4 bases outside the gene matches. CDR3 loop: CASSYRDRGCGYTF. Written as DNA, the CDR3 is TGTGCCAGCAGTTACCGGGACAGGGGATGTGGCTACACCTTC.

The chain uses TRBV5-1 and TRBJ2-7, with 13 bases fitting TRBD2. Looked up from germline, CDR1 is SGHRS and CDR2 is YFSETQ. The V gene end was trimmed by 2 bases and the J gene end by 4 bases; junction bases not matched to a gene: 3. The CDR3 runs 15 residues. The CDR3 here is CASSFGLAGEYEQYF. The CDR3 coding sequence is TGCGCCAGCAGCTTCGGACTAGCGGGAGAGTACGAGCAGTACTTC.

This sequence joins TRBV5-1 and TRBJ1-2; D may be TRBD1 (5 bases). Germline CDR1 reads SGHRS; CDR2 reads YFSETQ. The CDR3 sequence is 14 residues long. V lost 3 bases, J lost 8 bases, and 17 bases lay in between. This CDR3 is CASSWEGTGKGYTF. The CDR3 DNA reads as TGCGCCAGCAGCTGGGAAGGGACTGGGAAGGGCTACACCTTC.

V and J are TRBV5-4 and TRBJ1-3, with TRBD1 matching over 9 bases. Germline CDR1 is SGHNT and CDR2 is YYREEE (reference sequence). With V trimmed by 0 bases and J by 3 bases, 4 bases remained unmatched. This CDR3 region has 16 residues. The CDR3 spells CASSLDRGLRGNTIYF. The CDR3 bases are TGTGCCAGCAGCTTGGACAGGGGGCTCCGTGGAAACACCATATATTTT.

The chain joins TRBV9 to TRBJ2-7, with 10 bases that match TRBD1. CDR1 and CDR2 from the germline V gene are SGDLS and YYNGEE. This CDR3 is 15 amino acids long. V was clipped by 3 bases and J by 2 bases; unmatched bases: 5. As DNA, the CDR3 is TGTGCCAGCAGCGCCTCCGGGACAGGGGCCTACGAGCAGTACTTC. Residues: CASSASGTGAYEQYF.

On this clone: Germline is not matched at one junction end, which may reflect a read error. The chain is built from TRBV5-4 and TRBJ2-1, with 8 bases fitting TRBD1. Germline lookup yields CDR1 SGHNT and CDR2 YYREEE (reference sequence). This CDR3 has 15 amino acids. CDR3 in DNA: TGTGTCAGCAGCTCAGGACAGGGACTTTACAATGAGCAGTTCTTC. This translates into CVSSSGQGLYNEQFF.

The chain carries TRBV5-4 and TRBJ2-7; no clear D. V was pared by 4 bases and J by 2 bases, with 13 bases between. The CDR3 covers 14 residues. The germline gives CDR1 SGHNT, CDR2 YYREEE (reference sequence). CDR3 sequence reads: CASSPLHRPYEQYF. The CDR3 DNA reads TGTGCCAGCAGCCCCCTTCACAGACCCTACGAGCAGTACTTC. The variable domain in full, with the rest retrieved from reference TRBV5-4 and TRBJ2-7, is ETGVTQSPTHLIKTRGQQVTLRCSSQSGHNTVSWYQQALGQGPQFIFQYYREEENGRGNFPPRFSGLQFPNYSSELNVNALELDDSALYLCASSPLHRPYEQYFGPGTRLTVT.

This clone was counted a single time. The J gene is TRBJ2-7, the V gene TRBV11-2, with TRBD2 identical over 11 bases. Germline V gives CDR1 SGHAT, CDR2 FQNNGV. This CDR3 has 15 amino acids. The V segment lost 2 bases and the J segment 6 bases; nucleotides outside the gene matches: 6. The CDR3 DNA reads TGTGCCAGCAGCTTACCTAGCGGGGGGCCCCCCGAGCAGTACTTC. Amino acids: CASSLPSGGPPEQYF.

The gene calls are TRBV19 and TRBJ2-1; 9 bases agree with TRBD2. Trimming at V came to 6 bases and at J to 8 bases, leaving 17 bases not matched to a gene. Per the germline V gene, CDR1 is LNHDA and CDR2 is SQIVND (reference sequence). This CDR3 has 17 residues. This chain's CDR3 is CASRRTPGLARIDEQFF. The CDR3 DNA sequence: TGTGCCAGTAGGCGTACACCGGGACTAGCTAGGATTGATGAGCAGTTCTTC.

This chain connects TRBV5-4 to TRBJ1-2, with 8 bases matching TRBD1. The CDR3 length is 14 residues. J gave up 3 bases and V 3 bases, and 4 bases lay outside the gene matches. The germline V gene has CDR1 SGHNT and CDR2 YYREEE (reference sequence). CDR3 sequence (DNA): TGTGCCAGCAGCTCCGGGACAGGCTACTATGGCTACACCTTC. It yields the protein CASSSGTGYYGYTF.

The chain has TRBV7-3 and TRBJ1-5; D is unresolved. V was cut by 5 bases and J by 2 bases, with 13 bases left in between. The CDR3 totals 15 residues. Per germline, CDR1 SGHTA and CDR2 FQGTGA. The CDR3 loop is CASSLEGSGNQPQHF. The CDR3 DNA is TGTGCCAGCAGCCTCGAGGGTAGCGGCAATCAGCCCCAGCATTTT.

The chain has TRBV10-3 and TRBJ2-1; 7 positions match TRBD2. V dropped 10 bases and J dropped 7; count of bases not matched to a gene: 10. Germline V gene lookup returns CDR1 ENHRY and CDR2 SYGVKD. The CDR3 consists of 13 residues. CDR3 DNA sequence: TGTGCCACATCCGGGACTATGATTAATGAGCAGTTCTTC. Its translation: CATSGTMINEQFF.

The V call is TRBV20-1, the J call TRBJ2-7; 7 positions match TRBD2. This CDR3 comprises 11 residues. From germline, CDR1 is DFQATT and CDR2 SNEGSKA (reference sequence). The V and J ends lost 0 bases and 12 bases, in that order; junction bases with no gene match: 5. For the CDR3, the DNA is TGCAGTGCTAGAGATCCCAGCGGGATGTACTTC. Amino acid sequence: CSARDPSGMYF.

The chain joins TRBV6-5 to TRBJ2-1; no reliable D call. V dropped 1 base and J dropped 7 bases, with 11 bases sitting between them. Per germline, CDR1 MNHEY and CDR2 SVGAGI. This CDR3 has 14 amino acids. CDR3 sequence: CASSYLSWANEQFF. The CDR3 nucleotides read TGTGCCAGCAGTTACTTGTCTTGGGCAAATGAGCAGTTCTTC.

V is TRBV6-6 and J is TRBJ2-5; D uncertain. The CDR3 has 14 residues. Germline V gene data show CDR1 as MNHNY and CDR2 as SVGAGI (reference sequence). V lost 9 bases to trimming and J lost 2 bases, with 16 bases between them. This CDR3 reads CASSPRGVQETQYF. As DNA, the CDR3 is TGTGCCAGTTCCCCTCGAGGAGTTCAAGAGACCCAGTACTTC.

This chain connects TRBV7-3 to TRBJ2-5; 7 bases are a match to TRBD1. Germline V CDR1 and CDR2: SGHTA, FQGTGA. After removal of 5 bases from V and 1 base from J, the junction contained 7 bases not matched to a gene. CDR3 size: 15 residues. CDR3 region: CASSALGQPQETQYF. The CDR3 DNA reads TGTGCCAGCAGCGCCCTGGGACAGCCCCAAGAGACCCAGTACTTC.

The gene calls are TRBV7-2 and TRBJ1-2; the D gene is possibly TRBD1 (5 bases). Germline CDR1 is SGHTA and CDR2 is FQGNSA. This CDR3 is 14 amino acids long. Trimming removed 7 bases from V and 3 bases from J, with 15 bases in between. CDR3 DNA sequence: TGTGCCAGCACCCAACCTGGGGCAGACTATGGCTACACCTTC. Its translation: CASTQPGADYGYTF.

J is TRBJ1-1 and V is TRBV18, with 10 positions matching TRBD1. V trimming: 6 bases; J trimming: 1 base; junction bases outside the gene matches: 8. The CDR3 is 16 residues long. Germline CDR1 is KGHSH and CDR2 is LQKENI. The CDR3 DNA reads TGTGCCAGCTCTCTGGACAGGGGGATGTGGAACACTGAAGCTTTCTTT. Translation gives CASSLDRGMWNTEAFF.